This TCR beta chain originates from a study of blood T cell repertoires in COVID-19. Study as a whole: The study drew acute and convalescent COVID-19 samples from the United States, Italy and Spain.

The authors' processing: Reference gene primer amplification yielded estimated nucleated cell counts. TCRdb's table, derived via immunoSEQ multiplex PCR, lists solely in-frame clones and lacks some. D and trimming were read from the DNA, whereas the V and J calls and clone size are those reported in that table. This sample has under 250,000 clones, with approximately 78% found just once. Sequencing was done on a sample of peripheral blood. The TCR comes from a woman aged 70-85 years with COVID-19, enrolled during active disease.

The CDR3 sequence is CAIYPGLAGGPNTGELFF. CDR3 DNA sequence: TGTGCCATCTACCCCGGACTAGCGGGAGGGCCGAACACCGGGGAGCTGTTTTTT. V and J are TRBV10-3 and TRBJ2-2; 15 bases agree with TRBD2. Germline trimming cut 8 bases from V and 0 bases from J; bases unmatched to any gene: 7. The germline CDR1 and CDR2 sequences are ENHRY and SYGVKD. This CDR3 is 18 amino acids long.